This T cell receptor (beta chain) was recovered during a study of blood T cell repertoires in COVID-19. This table comes from immunoSEQ multiplex PCR, and its TCRdb copy is limited to in-frame clones, with some not included. The sample lists roughly 200,000 clones, 70% to 90% occurring once. Sequenced sample: PBMCs or T cells enriched from blood (not recorded which). This clonotype was sampled from a woman aged 40 to 50 with acute COVID-19.

The CDR3 loop is CASSLSLYTEAFF. The CDR3 nucleotides are TGTGCCAGCAGCTTGAGTCTGTACACTGAAGCTTTCTTT. The chain employs TRBV7-3 and TRBJ1-1; D is ambiguous. Germline-derived CDR1 and CDR2 are SGHTA and FQGTGA. V was shortened by 3 bases and J by 3 bases, with 8 bases between the two germline ends. This CDR3 is 13 amino acids long.